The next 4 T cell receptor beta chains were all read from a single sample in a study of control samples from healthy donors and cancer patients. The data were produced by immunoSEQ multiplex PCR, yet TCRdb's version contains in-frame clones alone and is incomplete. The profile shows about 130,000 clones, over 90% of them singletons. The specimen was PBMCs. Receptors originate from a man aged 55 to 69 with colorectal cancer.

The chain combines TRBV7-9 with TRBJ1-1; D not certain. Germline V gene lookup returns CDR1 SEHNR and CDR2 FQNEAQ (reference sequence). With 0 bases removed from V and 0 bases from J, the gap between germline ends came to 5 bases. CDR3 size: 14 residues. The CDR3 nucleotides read TGTGCCAGCAGCTTAGCCCCGGTGAACACTGAAGCTTTCTTT. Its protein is CASSLAPVNTEAFF.

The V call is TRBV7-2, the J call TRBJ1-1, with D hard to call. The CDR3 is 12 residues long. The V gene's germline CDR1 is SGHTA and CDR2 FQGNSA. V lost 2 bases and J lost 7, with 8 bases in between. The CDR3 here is CASSLLRYEAFF. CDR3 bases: TGTGCCAGCAGCTTATTAAGGTATGAAGCTTTCTTT.

CDR3 loop: CASSRLGQATQETQYF. DNA for the CDR3: TGCGCCAGCAGCCGCCTCGGACAGGCCACCCAAGAGACCCAGTACTTC. The rearrangement joins TRBV5-1 to TRBJ2-5; 7 bases align to TRBD1. The CDR3 length is 16 residues. J lost 1 base, V lost 4 bases, and 10 bases had no gene match. Germline lookup yields CDR1 SGHRS and CDR2 YFSETQ.

The CDR3, as DNA: TGTGCCACCAGTGACCGGACAGGGGCAAATCAGCCCCAGCATTTT. This translates into CATSDRTGANQPQHF. The gene calls are TRBV24-1 and TRBJ1-5; 9 bases fit TRBD1. CDR1 KGHDR and CDR2 SFDVKD come from the germline V gene. The CDR3 contains 15 residues. Losses at the gene ends were 4 bases for V and 4 bases for J; bases not matched to a gene: 4.